The 4 T cell receptor beta chains listed next were all sequenced from one sample in a study of T cell responses to AZD1222 COVID-19 vaccine. Method: immunoSEQ multiplex PCR; TCRdb's copy keeps in-frame clones and lacks some. The sample lists about 110,000 clones; 80% to 90% were seen once. The material was peripheral blood, obtained 28 days after the second AZD1222 dose. The receptors shown here come from an adult who received the AZD1222 COVID-19 vaccine.

CDR3 DNA: TGTGCCAGCAGCTTCCGGGTCTCAACTAATGAAAAACTGTTTTTT. This sequence encodes CASSFRVSTNEKLFF. The J gene is TRBJ1-4, the V gene TRBV13; D gene uncertain. Germline CDR1 is PRHDT and CDR2 is FYEKMQ (reference sequence). The CDR3 covers 15 residues. V dropped 3 bases and J dropped 0 bases, with 8 bases sitting between them.

The gene calls are TRBV9 and TRBJ2-5; 10 positions match TRBD2. V was clipped by 6 bases and J by 4 bases; unmatched bases: 18. This CDR3 comprises 18 residues. Germline-derived CDR1 and CDR2 are SGDLS and YYNGEE. This CDR3 reads CASTPALAGGTWGETQYF. DNA of the CDR3: TGTGCCAGCACCCCAGCGTTAGCGGGAGGCACCTGGGGAGAGACCCAGTACTTC.

This clone has a single count. V and J are TRBV11-2 and TRBJ2-5; possible D gene TRBD2, 6 bases. Trimming cost V 1 base and J 3 bases, with 9 bases left between them. The length of the CDR3 is 14 residues. Germline lookup yields CDR1 SGHAT and CDR2 FQNNGV. CDR3 loop: CASSLGSGEETQYF. CDR3 coding DNA: TGTGCCAGCAGCTTAGGTAGCGGAGAAGAGACCCAGTACTTC.

The rearrangement links TRBV27 to TRBJ2-7, with TRBD1 matching 9 bases. Germline V gene sequence: CDR1 MNHEY, CDR2 SMNVEV (reference sequence). The CDR3 length is 13 residues. Trimming took 6 bases from V and 6 from J; bases not matched to a gene: 6. As DNA, the CDR3 is TGTGCCAGCAGATACAGGGGGCAAGGCGAGCAGTACTTC. It is translated as CASRYRGQGEQYF.